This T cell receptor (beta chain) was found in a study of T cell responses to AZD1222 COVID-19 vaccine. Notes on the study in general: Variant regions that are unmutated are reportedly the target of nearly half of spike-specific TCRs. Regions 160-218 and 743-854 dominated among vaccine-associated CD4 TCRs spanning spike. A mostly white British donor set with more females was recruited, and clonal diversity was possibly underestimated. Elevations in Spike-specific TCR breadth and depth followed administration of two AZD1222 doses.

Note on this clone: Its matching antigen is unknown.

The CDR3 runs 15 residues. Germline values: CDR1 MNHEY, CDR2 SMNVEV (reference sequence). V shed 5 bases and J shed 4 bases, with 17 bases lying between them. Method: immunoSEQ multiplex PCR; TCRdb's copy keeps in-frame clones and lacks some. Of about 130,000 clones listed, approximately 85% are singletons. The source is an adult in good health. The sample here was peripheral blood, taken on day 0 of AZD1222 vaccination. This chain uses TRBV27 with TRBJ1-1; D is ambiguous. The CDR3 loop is CASSLDSGSFTEAFF. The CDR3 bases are TGTGCCAGCAGTCTCGATTCGGGGTCATTCACTGAAGCTTTCTTT.